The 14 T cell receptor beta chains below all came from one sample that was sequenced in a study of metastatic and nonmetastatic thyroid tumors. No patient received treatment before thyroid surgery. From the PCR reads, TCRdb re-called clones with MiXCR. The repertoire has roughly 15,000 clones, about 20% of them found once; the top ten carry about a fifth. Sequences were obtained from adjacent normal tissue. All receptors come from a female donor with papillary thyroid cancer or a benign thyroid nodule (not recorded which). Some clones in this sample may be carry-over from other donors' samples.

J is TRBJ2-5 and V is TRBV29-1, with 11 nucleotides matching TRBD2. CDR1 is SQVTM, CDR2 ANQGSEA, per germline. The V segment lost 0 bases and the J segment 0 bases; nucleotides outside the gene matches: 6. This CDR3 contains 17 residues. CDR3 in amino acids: CSVEDLAGGPYQETQYF. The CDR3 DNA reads TGCAGCGTTGAAGATCTAGCGGGGGGTCCGTACCAAGAGACCCAGTACTTC.

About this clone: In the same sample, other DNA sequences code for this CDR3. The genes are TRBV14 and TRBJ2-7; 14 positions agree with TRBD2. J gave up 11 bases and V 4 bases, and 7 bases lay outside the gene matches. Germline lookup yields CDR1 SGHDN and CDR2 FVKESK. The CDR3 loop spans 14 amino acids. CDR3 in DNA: TGTGCCAGCAGCCCGACCGGGACTAGCGGGAGTAAGTACTTC. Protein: CASSPTGTSGSKYF.

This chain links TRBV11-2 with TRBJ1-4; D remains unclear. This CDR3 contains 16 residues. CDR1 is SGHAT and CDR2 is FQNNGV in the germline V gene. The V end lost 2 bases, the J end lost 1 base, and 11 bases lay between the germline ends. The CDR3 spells CASSLYGFQTNEKLFF. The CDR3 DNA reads TGTGCCAGCAGCTTATACGGATTTCAAACTAATGAAAAACTGTTTTTT.

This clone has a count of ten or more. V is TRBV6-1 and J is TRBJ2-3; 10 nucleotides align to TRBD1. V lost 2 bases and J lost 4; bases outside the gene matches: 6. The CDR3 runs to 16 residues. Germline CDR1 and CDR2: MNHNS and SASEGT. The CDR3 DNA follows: TGTGCCAGCAGTGAACGAGGACAGGGGGATCCAGATACGCAGTATTTT. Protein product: CASSERGQGDPDTQYF.

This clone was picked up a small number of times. The CDR3 DNA reads TGTGCCAGTAGGACAGGGAATCAGCCCCAGCATTTT. Its translation: CASRTGNQPQHF. The chain is built from TRBV19 and TRBJ1-5; 7 positions agree with TRBD1. Per the germline V gene, CDR1 is LNHDA and CDR2 is SQIVND (reference sequence). The CDR3 covers 12 residues. V was clipped by 6 bases and J by 4 bases; unmatched bases: 0.

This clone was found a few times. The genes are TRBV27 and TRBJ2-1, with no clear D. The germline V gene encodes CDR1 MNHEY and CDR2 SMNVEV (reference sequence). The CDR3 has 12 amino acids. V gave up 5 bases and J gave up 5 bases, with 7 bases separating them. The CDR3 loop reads CASSQTNNEQFF. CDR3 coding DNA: TGTGCCAGCAGTCAGACAAACAATGAGCAGTTCTTC.

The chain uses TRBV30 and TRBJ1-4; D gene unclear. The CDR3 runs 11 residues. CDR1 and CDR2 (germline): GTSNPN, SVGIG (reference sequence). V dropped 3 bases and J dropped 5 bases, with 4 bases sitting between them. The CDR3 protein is CAWSHNEKLFF. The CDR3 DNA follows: TGTGCCTGGAGCCACAATGAAAAACTGTTTTTT.

The CDR3 coding sequence is TGTGCCAGCAGCTTACTGAGGCCTGAGCAGTTCTTC. Residues: CASSLLRPEQFF. The V and J genes are TRBV11-3 and TRBJ2-1; D uncertain. Germline V gives CDR1 SGHNT, CDR2 YENEEA. CDR3 length: 12 amino acids. Trimming took 2 bases from V and 9 from J, leaving 8 bases between them.

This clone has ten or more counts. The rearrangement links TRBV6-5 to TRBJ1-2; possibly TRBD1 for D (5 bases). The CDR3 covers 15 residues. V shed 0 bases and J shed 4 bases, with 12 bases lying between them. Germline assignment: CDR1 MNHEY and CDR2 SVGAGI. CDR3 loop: CASSYSGVTGYGYTF. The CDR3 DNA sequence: TGTGCCAGCAGTTACTCGGGGGTAACTGGCTATGGCTACACCTTC.

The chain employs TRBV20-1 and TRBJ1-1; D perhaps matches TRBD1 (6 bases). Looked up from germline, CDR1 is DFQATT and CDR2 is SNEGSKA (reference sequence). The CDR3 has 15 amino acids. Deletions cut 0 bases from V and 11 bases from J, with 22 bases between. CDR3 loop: CSARDSRGAGVGAFF. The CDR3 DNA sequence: TGCAGTGCTAGAGATTCCCGGGGGGCCGGAGTGGGTGCTTTCTTT.

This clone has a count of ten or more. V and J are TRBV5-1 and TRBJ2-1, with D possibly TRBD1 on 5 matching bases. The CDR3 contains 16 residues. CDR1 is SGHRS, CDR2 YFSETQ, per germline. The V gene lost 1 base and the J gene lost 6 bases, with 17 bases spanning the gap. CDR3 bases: TGCGCCAGCAGCTTGATAGGGCAGGGTTTTCCCAATGAGCAGTTCTTC. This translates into CASSLIGQGFPNEQFF.

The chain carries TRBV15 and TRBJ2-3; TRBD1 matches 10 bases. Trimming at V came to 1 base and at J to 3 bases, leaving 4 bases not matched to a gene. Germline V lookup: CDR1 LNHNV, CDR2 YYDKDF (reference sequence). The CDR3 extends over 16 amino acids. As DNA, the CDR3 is TGTGCCACCAGCAGAGGGCGGACAGGGGGAACAGATACGCAGTATTTT. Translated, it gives CATSRGRTGGTDTQYF.

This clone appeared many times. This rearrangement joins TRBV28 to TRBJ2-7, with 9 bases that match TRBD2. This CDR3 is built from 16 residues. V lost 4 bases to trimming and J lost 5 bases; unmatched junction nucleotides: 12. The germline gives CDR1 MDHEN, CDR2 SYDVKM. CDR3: CASSSTPGTSLDEQYF. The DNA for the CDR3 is TGTGCCAGCAGTTCCACCCCGGGGACTAGCCTCGACGAGCAGTACTTC.

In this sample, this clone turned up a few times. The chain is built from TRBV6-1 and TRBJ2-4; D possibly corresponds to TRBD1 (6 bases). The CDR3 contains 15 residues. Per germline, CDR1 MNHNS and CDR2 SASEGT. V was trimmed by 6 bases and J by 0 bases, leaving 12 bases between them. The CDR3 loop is CASSTQGLAKNIQYF. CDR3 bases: TGTGCCAGCAGCACTCAGGGGTTAGCCAAAAACATTCAGTACTTC.